These 18 T cell receptor beta chains were sequenced from one sample in a study of CD8 T cells in ankylosing spondylitis (dated by TCRdb to 2016 to 2017). Broader findings and caveats from the paper: A TCR beta motif of several highly homologous amino acid variants appeared characteristic of blood from ankylosing spondylitis patients.

Library construction relied on 5' RACE. The data were produced on an Illumina HiSeq 2500. The public reads were quality trimmed at Q25 with fastp and then assembled into clones with MiXCR by TCRdb, keeping productive beta chains. Rows are combined by CDR3 protein, so each entry shows the most common genes and DNA. Across this sample there are 700,000 or so distinct CDR3 sequences, with 15% to 20% seen only once. The ten largest clones take up 15% to 20% of the sample. These receptors are not linked to any known antigen. The sample comprised blood, either unsorted or a sorted T cell fraction (not recorded which). These receptors were collected from a male donor with ankylosing spondylitis.

The gene calls are TRBV20-1 and TRBJ2-3; no firm D call. The CDR3 has 13 amino acids. The ends were cut back, 5 bases at V and 2 bases at J, with 11 bases in the middle. Germline V gives CDR1 DFQATT, CDR2 SNEGSKA (reference sequence). The CDR3, as DNA: TGCAGTGCTTTTTTCCGGGTCACAGATACGCAGTATTTT. The encoded protein is CSAFFRVTDTQYF.

The chain recombines TRBV20-1 with TRBJ2-5; TRBD2 matches 12 bases. This CDR3 comprises 16 residues. Per the germline V gene, CDR1 is DFQATT and CDR2 is SNEGSKA (reference sequence). Losses at the gene ends were 5 bases for V and 1 base for J; bases not matched to a gene: 8. CDR3 sequence (DNA): TGCAGTGCTCCAGACCGGACTAGCGGGACCCAAGAGACCCAGTACTTC. This codes for CSAPDRTSGTQETQYF.

The chain links TRBV12-3 or TRBV12-4 to TRBJ2-1; no firm D call. The CDR3 consists of 13 residues. Trimming pared 4 bases from V and 9 bases from J, leaving 13 bases between. In DNA form, the CDR3 reads TGTGCCAGCAGTTCTCTTAGCAGATTTGAGCAGTTCTTC. This encodes CASSSLSRFEQFF.

The rearrangement links TRBV28 to TRBJ2-7; the D call may be TRBD1 or TRBD2 (5 bases each). Trimming pared 9 bases from V and 1 base from J, leaving 16 bases between. Germline V CDR1 and CDR2: MDHEN, SYDVKM. The CDR3 extends over 14 amino acids. CDR3 residues: CASTGTLTSYEQYF. The CDR3 DNA reads as TGTGCCAGTACCGGGACCTTAACATCCTACGAGCAGTACTTC.

This clonotype was detected ten times or more. The genes are TRBV29-1 and TRBJ2-2; 11 nucleotides line up with TRBD1. This CDR3 comprises 13 residues. Germline CDR1 is SQVTM and CDR2 is ANQGSEA. The junction had 3 bases not matched to a gene; V was cut back by 6 bases and J by 6 bases. The CDR3 DNA sequence: TGCAGCGTGCCGGGACAGGGGGCCGGGGAGCTGTTTTTT. This encodes CSVPGQGAGELFF.

V is TRBV29-1 and J is TRBJ2-3; no firm D call. V was trimmed by 8 bases and J by 6 bases, leaving 12 bases between them. CDR1 SQVTM and CDR2 ANQGSEA come from the germline V gene. CDR3 size: 11 residues. Here the CDR3 DNA reads TGCAGCCTTCTGGGGTGGGATACGCAGTATTTT. Its protein is CSLLGWDTQYF.

The gene calls are TRBV6-1 and TRBJ1-1, with D maybe TRBD1 (6 bases). This CDR3 is built from 15 residues. Germline V lookup: CDR1 MNHNS, CDR2 SASEGT. Trimming removed 6 bases from V and 1 base from J, with 15 bases in between. CDR3 loop: CASRLSQGTNTEAFF. As DNA, the CDR3 is TGTGCCAGCAGACTCTCACAGGGTACGAACACTGAAGCTTTCTTT.

This rearrangement joins TRBV7-9 to TRBJ2-3, with 12 positions matching TRBD2. Trimming at V came to 4 bases and at J to 5 bases, leaving 10 bases not matched to a gene. The CDR3 consists of 17 residues. Germline lookup yields CDR1 SEHNR and CDR2 FQNEAQ (reference sequence). CDR3 region: CASSSGGTSGSGDTQYF. The DNA for the CDR3 is TGTGCCAGCAGCTCAGGAGGGACTAGCGGGTCAGGAGATACGCAGTATTTT.

This sequence joins TRBV11-1 and TRBJ2-5; 12 bases are shared with TRBD2. With 5 bases clipped from V and 3 bases from J, the junction kept 4 bases outside the gene matches. The CDR3 spans 15 residues. Germline lookup yields CDR1 SGHAT and CDR2 FQDESV (reference sequence). The CDR3 spells CASSLRTSGKETQYF. The CDR3, as DNA: TGTGCCAGCAGCCTTCGGACTAGCGGGAAAGAGACCCAGTACTTC. The full variable domain, with the rest looked up from reference TRBV11-1 and TRBJ2-5, is EAEVAQSPRYKITEKSQAVAFWCDPISGHATLYWYRQILGQGPELLVQFQDESVVDDSQLPKDRFSAERLKGVDSTLKIQPAELGDSAMYLCASSLRTSGKETQYFGPGTRLLVL.

This clonotype was seen only a few times. The gene calls are TRBV27 and TRBJ1-4; possibly TRBD1 for D (5 bases). Per the germline V gene, CDR1 is MNHEY and CDR2 is SMNVEV (reference sequence). V dropped 5 bases and J dropped 3 bases, with 28 bases sitting between them. CDR3 size: 20 residues. CDR3 sequence reads: CASSKLEGPSVEQANEKLFF. The CDR3 DNA sequence: TGTGCCAGCAGTAAACTAGAAGGACCCTCCGTGGAACAGGCTAATGAAAAACTGTTTTTT.

The table lists this clonotype with a count of one. This rearrangement joins TRBV20-1 to TRBJ1-2; 7 bases map to TRBD1. Germline CDR1 DFQATT, CDR2 SNEGSKA (reference sequence). V was pared by 5 bases and J by 6 bases, with 9 bases of the junction left unmatched. This CDR3 contains 13 residues. CDR3 DNA: TGCAGTGCTTACCACCTGGGACAGCATGGCTACACCTTC. This codes for CSAYHLGQHGYTF.

The chain couples TRBV11-2 to TRBJ2-1; perhaps TRBD2 as D (6 bases). V was trimmed by 1 base and J by 3 bases, leaving 13 bases between them. CDR1 and CDR2 from the germline V gene are SGHAT and FQNNGV. The CDR3 has 16 amino acids. CDR3 amino acids: CASSLAPAGVYNEQFF. DNA for the CDR3: TGTGCCAGCAGCTTAGCACCAGCGGGTGTCTACAATGAGCAGTTCTTC.

The gene calls are TRBV19 and TRBJ2-1, with TRBD2 matching 11 bases. This CDR3 spans 17 amino acids. The germline CDR1 and CDR2 sequences are LNHDA and SQIVND (reference sequence). V lost 6 bases to trimming and J lost 5 bases; unmatched junction nucleotides: 12. Here the CDR3 reads CASSRTSGRTIHNEQFF. CDR3 in DNA: TGTGCCAGTAGCAGAACTAGCGGGAGAACCATTCACAATGAGCAGTTCTTC.

This clonotype came up many times. CDR3 amino acids: CASAGTSGRNTGELFF. The CDR3 DNA is TGTGCCAGCGCAGGGACTAGCGGGAGGAACACCGGGGAGCTGTTTTTT. The chain is built from TRBV7-9 and TRBJ2-2, with 14 nucleotides matching TRBD2. The V gene end was trimmed by 8 bases and the J gene end by 1 base; junction bases not matched to a gene: 3. The CDR3 extends over 16 amino acids. Germline V lookup: CDR1 SEHNR, CDR2 FQNEAQ (reference sequence).

V and J are TRBV2 and TRBJ1-6; D not certain. V was shortened by 6 bases and J by 6 bases, with 9 bases between the two germline ends. This CDR3 comprises 13 residues. CDR1 and CDR2 (germline): SNHLY, FYNNEI. CDR3 DNA: TGTGCCAGCAGGACGCTTGGTAATTCACCCCTCCACTTT. Protein product: CASRTLGNSPLHF.

V gene TRBV11-3 combines with J gene TRBJ2-5; D possibly matches TRBD1 or TRBD2 (6 bases each). With 0 bases removed from V and 4 bases from J, the gap between germline ends came to 12 bases. The CDR3 is 15 amino acids. Germline V lookup: CDR1 SGHNT, CDR2 YENEEA. The CDR3 reads CASSLDGGGSETQYF. CDR3 sequence (DNA): TGTGCCAGCAGCTTAGATGGAGGGGGATCAGAGACCCAGTACTTC. Full variable domain (missing parts from reference TRBV11-3 and TRBJ2-5): EAGVVQSPRYKIIEKKQPVAFWCNPISGHNTLYWYLQNLGQGPELLIRYENEEAVDDSQLPKDRFSAERLKGVDSTLKIQPAELGDSAVYLCASSLDGGGSETQYFGPGTRLLVL.

The chain carries TRBV28 and TRBJ1-6; D is ambiguous. Trimming took off 5 bases at V and 9 bases at J, with 14 bases between the two ends. The CDR3 extends over 14 amino acids. Germline V gene data show CDR1 as MDHEN and CDR2 as SYDVKM. CDR3 residues: CASSPPQGSSPLHF. The CDR3 DNA reads TGTGCCAGCAGTCCACCCCAAGGGAGTTCACCCCTCCACTTT.

In its sample, this clonotype was seen many times. The chain is built from TRBV5-1 and TRBJ1-5, with a tentative D call TRBD1 (6 bases). Germline assignment: CDR1 SGHRS and CDR2 YFSETQ. Trimming took 4 bases from V and 5 from J, leaving 10 bases between them. The CDR3 contains 13 residues. For the CDR3, the DNA is TGCGCCAGCAGCCTGGACAGCGATCAGCCCCAGCATTTT. Translation gives CASSLDSDQPQHF.